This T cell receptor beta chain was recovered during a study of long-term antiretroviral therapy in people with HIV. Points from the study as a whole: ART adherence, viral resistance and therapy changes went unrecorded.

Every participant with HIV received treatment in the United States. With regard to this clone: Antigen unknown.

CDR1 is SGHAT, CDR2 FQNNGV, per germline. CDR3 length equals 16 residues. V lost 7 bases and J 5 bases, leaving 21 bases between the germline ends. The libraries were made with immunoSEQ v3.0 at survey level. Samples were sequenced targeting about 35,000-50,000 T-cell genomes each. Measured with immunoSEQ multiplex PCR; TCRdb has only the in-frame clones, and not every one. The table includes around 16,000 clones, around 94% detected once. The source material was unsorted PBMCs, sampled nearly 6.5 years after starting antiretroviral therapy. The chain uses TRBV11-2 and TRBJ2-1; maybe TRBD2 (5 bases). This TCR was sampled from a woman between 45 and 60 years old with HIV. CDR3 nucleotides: TGTGCCAGCAACAGCTTTGGGTTGGGAGCTAACAATGAGCAGTTCTTC. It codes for CASNSFGLGANNEQFF.